The clone carrying this T cell receptor beta chain was seen only once. Assay: immunoSEQ multiplex PCR; the TCRdb copy retains only in-frame clones and omits some. This sample yields 270,000 or so clones, of which around 91% are seen a single time; roughly 2.2% belongs to the top ten. These data are taken from a study of blood T cell repertoires in COVID-19. Seattle patients were enrolled during active infection and followed longitudinally. The CDR3 length is 16 residues. Germline V gene lookup returns CDR1 LNHNV and CDR2 YYDKDF (reference sequence). V lost 3 bases and J lost 0; bases outside the gene matches: 4.

The sample taken for sequencing was peripheral blood. The rearrangement joins TRBV15 to TRBJ1-4, with 7 bases lining up with TRBD1. The receptor was isolated from a woman aged 60-70 years with COVID-19, enrolled during active disease. The CDR3 sequence is CATSSRDRATNEKLFF. The CDR3 DNA is TGTGCCACCAGCAGCAGAGACAGGGCAACTAATGAAAAACTGTTTTTT.